A selection of T cell receptor beta chains follows, all from one sample in a study of T cell responses to AZD1222 COVID-19 vaccine. Profiled with immunoSEQ multiplex PCR; TCRdb holds only in-frame clones, not every one. Here the sample spans about 160,000 clones, 85% to 95% being singletons. The material sequenced was peripheral blood, taken 28 days after the second AZD1222 dose. The source is an adult who received the AZD1222 COVID-19 vaccine. The CDR3 runs from the conserved cysteine through the conserved F or W. A D gene is named only where the DNA matches it firmly. Clone size appears in some rows only: once, few, many, or a class for an expanded clone.

cdr3_aa: CASSQEQIYNSPLHF
cdr3_nt: TGCGCCAGCAGCCAAGAACAGATTTATAATTCACCCCTCCACTTT
clone_size: NA
v_call: TRBV4-3
j_call: TRBJ1-6
d_call: NA

cdr3_aa: CSVESLSNEQFF
cdr3_nt: TGCAGCGTTGAAAGCCTTTCCAATGAGCAGTTCTTC
clone_size: NA
v_call: TRBV29-1
j_call: TRBJ2-1
d_call: NA

cdr3_aa: CASSPGGGVGSNEQFF
cdr3_nt: TGTGCCAGCAGCCCCGGGGGGGGTGTGGGCTCCAATGAGCAGTTCTTC
clone_size: NA
v_call: TRBV7-9
j_call: TRBJ2-1
d_call: TRBD2

cdr3_aa: CASSPGQMYQETQYF
cdr3_nt: TGTGCCAGCAGCCCGGGACAAATGTACCAAGAGACCCAGTACTTC
clone_size: NA
v_call: TRBV14
j_call: TRBJ2-5
d_call: NA

cdr3_aa: CASSSDGYEQYF
cdr3_nt: TGTGCCAGCAGCTCCGACGGGTACGAGCAGTACTTC
clone_size: NA
v_call: TRBV7-9
j_call: TRBJ2-7
d_call: NA

cdr3_aa: CAWSNLNSEQYF
cdr3_nt: TGTGCCTGGAGTAACCTGAACTCCGAGCAGTACTTC
clone_size: few
v_call: TRBV30
j_call: TRBJ2-7
d_call: NA

cdr3_aa: CASSSSLGRNSPLHF
cdr3_nt: TGTGCCAGCAGCTCCTCGTTAGGCCGAAATTCACCCCTCCACTTT
clone_size: NA
v_call: TRBV7-6
j_call: TRBJ1-6
d_call: NA

cdr3_aa: CASSLRTNYEQYF
cdr3_nt: TGTGCCAGCAGCTTACGGACTAACTACGAGCAGTACTTC
clone_size: NA
v_call: TRBV7-2
j_call: TRBJ2-7
d_call: NA

cdr3_aa: CASSNRGTGELFF
cdr3_nt: TGTGCCAGTAGTAATCGAGGAACCGGGGAGCTGTTTTTT
clone_size: NA
v_call: TRBV19
j_call: TRBJ2-2
d_call: NA

cdr3_aa: CASSYGGIYEQYF
cdr3_nt: TGTGCCAGCAGTTACGGAGGAATATACGAGCAGTACTTC
clone_size: NA
v_call: TRBV6-2/TRBV6-3
j_call: TRBJ2-7
d_call: NA

cdr3_aa: CASSRTDDNEQFF
cdr3_nt: TGTGCCAGCAGTAGGACCGATGACAATGAGCAGTTCTTC
clone_size: few
v_call: TRBV6-5
j_call: TRBJ2-1
d_call: NA

cdr3_aa: CASSFLAGVSEQYF
cdr3_nt: TGTGCCAGCAGTTTTTTGGCGGGAGTGTCCGAGCAGTACTTC
clone_size: NA
v_call: TRBV6-2/TRBV6-3
j_call: TRBJ2-7
d_call: TRBD2

cdr3_aa: CASSLIRNTGELFF
cdr3_nt: TGTGCCAGTAGTCTTATACGGAACACCGGGGAGCTGTTTTTT
clone_size: NA
v_call: TRBV19
j_call: TRBJ2-2
d_call: NA

cdr3_aa: CASRNRSSGNTIYF
cdr3_nt: TGTGCCAGTAGGAACAGGAGCTCTGGAAACACCATATATTTT
clone_size: NA
v_call: TRBV7-2
j_call: TRBJ1-3
d_call: NA

cdr3_aa: CASSSTGTSGYNEQFF
cdr3_nt: TGTGCCAGCAGCTCCACCGGGACTAGCGGTTACAATGAGCAGTTCTTC
clone_size: NA
v_call: TRBV7-9
j_call: TRBJ2-1
d_call: TRBD2

cdr3_aa: CASSPLKGGGGFSYNEQFF
cdr3_nt: TGTGCCAGCAGTCCCCTCAAGGGGGGGGGCGGGTTCTCCTACAATGAGCAGTTCTTC
clone_size: NA
v_call: TRBV27
j_call: TRBJ2-1
d_call: NA

cdr3_aa: CASSDAAGGAQYF
cdr3_nt: TGCGCCAGCAGTGACGCGGCCGGAGGGGCCCAGTACTTC
clone_size: NA
v_call: TRBV10-1
j_call: TRBJ2-5
d_call: NA

cdr3_aa: CATSDPGLAGGRAYNEQFF
cdr3_nt: TGTGCCACCAGTGATCCGGGACTAGCGGGAGGTCGTGCCTACAATGAGCAGTTCTTC
clone_size: NA
v_call: TRBV24-1
j_call: TRBJ2-1
d_call: TRBD2

cdr3_aa: CASIGLRGLAYGYTF
cdr3_nt: TGTGCCAGCATAGGTCTCCGGGGCCTAGCCTATGGCTACACCTTC
clone_size: NA
v_call: TRBV28
j_call: TRBJ1-2
d_call: NA

cdr3_aa: CASSLTGQGGNQPQHF
cdr3_nt: TGTGCCAGCAGCTTAACCGGGCAGGGAGGCAATCAGCCCCAGCATTTT
clone_size: NA
v_call: TRBV7-9
j_call: TRBJ1-5
d_call: NA

cdr3_aa: CASGGGTSTDTQYF
cdr3_nt: TGTGCCAGTGGGGGAGGGACTAGCACAGATACGCAGTATTTT
clone_size: NA
v_call: TRBV9
j_call: TRBJ2-3
d_call: TRBD2

cdr3_aa: CASSEAAGHNEKLFF
cdr3_nt: TGTGCCAGCAGTGAAGCCGCGGGACACAATGAAAAACTGTTTTTT
clone_size: NA
v_call: TRBV6-1
j_call: TRBJ1-4
d_call: NA

cdr3_aa: CASSLGGSSYNSPLHF
cdr3_nt: TGTGCCAGCAGCTTGGGGGGCAGCTCCTATAATTCACCCCTCCACTTT
clone_size: NA
v_call: TRBV7-9
j_call: TRBJ1-6
d_call: NA

cdr3_aa: CASSPPGVGEKLFF
cdr3_nt: TGTGCCAGCTCACCACCAGGGGTGGGAGAAAAACTGTTTTTT
clone_size: NA
v_call: TRBV18
j_call: TRBJ1-4
d_call: NA

cdr3_aa: CASSEGSGLADYEQYF
cdr3_nt: TGTGCCAGCAGTGAAGGGTCGGGACTAGCGGACTACGAGCAGTACTTC
clone_size: once
v_call: TRBV25-1
j_call: TRBJ2-7
d_call: TRBD2

cdr3_aa: CAWSADGPYEKLFF
cdr3_nt: TGTGCCTGGAGTGCCGATGGCCCTTACGAAAAACTGTTTTTT
clone_size: NA
v_call: TRBV30
j_call: TRBJ1-4
d_call: NA

cdr3_aa: CASSEATRGGQPQHF
cdr3_nt: TGTGCCAGCAGTGAAGCAACGCGGGGCGGCCAGCCCCAGCATTTT
clone_size: once
v_call: TRBV2
j_call: TRBJ1-5
d_call: NA

cdr3_aa: CASSSLGRGGGYTF
cdr3_nt: TGTGCCAGCAGTTCTCTGGGCAGGGGAGGTGGCTACACCTTC
clone_size: once
v_call: TRBV6-5
j_call: TRBJ1-2
d_call: NA

cdr3_aa: CASSPTRDSSYNEQFF
cdr3_nt: TGTGCCAGCAGCCCTACGAGAGACAGCTCCTACAATGAGCAGTTCTTC
clone_size: NA
v_call: TRBV7-9
j_call: TRBJ2-1
d_call: NA

cdr3_aa: CASSPGTSGRALMNEQFF
cdr3_nt: TGTGCCAGCAGCCCAGGAACTAGCGGGAGGGCCTTAATGAATGAGCAGTTCTTC
clone_size: NA
v_call: TRBV9
j_call: TRBJ2-1
d_call: TRBD2

cdr3_aa: CASSRGTGGENEQFF
cdr3_nt: TGCGCCAGCAGCCGCGGAACAGGGGGCGAGAATGAGCAGTTCTTC
clone_size: NA
v_call: TRBV5-1
j_call: TRBJ2-1
d_call: TRBD1

cdr3_aa: CASSPVGWDHSVSTEAFF
cdr3_nt: TGTGCCAGCAGCCCTGTGGGATGGGACCATTCGGTTTCCACTGAAGCTTTCTTT
clone_size: NA
v_call: TRBV28
j_call: TRBJ1-1
d_call: NA

cdr3_aa: CASSQAGSVNTEAFF
cdr3_nt: TGCGCCAGCAGCCAAGCTGGATCGGTGAACACTGAAGCTTTCTTT
clone_size: NA
v_call: TRBV4-1
j_call: TRBJ1-1
d_call: NA

cdr3_aa: CASSFPGTVNTGELFF
cdr3_nt: TGTGCCAGCAGCTTTCCTGGGACGGTTAACACCGGGGAGCTGTTTTTT
clone_size: NA
v_call: TRBV7-6
j_call: TRBJ2-2
d_call: NA

cdr3_aa: CASSLGGPSYEQYF
cdr3_nt: TGTGCCAGCAGTCTAGGGGGCCCTTCCTACGAGCAGTACTTC
clone_size: NA
v_call: TRBV27
j_call: TRBJ2-7
d_call: TRBD1

cdr3_aa: CASAPGLNYGYTF
cdr3_nt: TGTGCCTCAGCGCCGGGACTAAACTATGGCTACACCTTC
clone_size: NA
v_call: TRBV19
j_call: TRBJ1-2
d_call: NA

cdr3_aa: CASSRTRDSPNQPQHF
cdr3_nt: TGTGCCAGCTCGCGAACGCGGGATTCCCCCAATCAGCCCCAGCATTTT
clone_size: NA
v_call: TRBV18
j_call: TRBJ1-5
d_call: NA

cdr3_aa: CSVDINYGYTF
cdr3_nt: TGCAGCGTTGACATTAACTATGGCTACACCTTC
clone_size: once
v_call: TRBV29-1
j_call: TRBJ1-2
d_call: NA

cdr3_aa: CASSSLARGEQFF
cdr3_nt: TGTGCCAGCAGCTCGCTGGCTCGGGGTGAGCAGTTCTTC
clone_size: NA
v_call: TRBV7-9
j_call: TRBJ2-1
d_call: NA

cdr3_aa: CASSFFGSGANTGELFF
cdr3_nt: TGTGCCAGCAGTTTCTTTGGTAGCGGGGCGAACACCGGGGAGCTGTTTTTT
clone_size: NA
v_call: TRBV28
j_call: TRBJ2-2
d_call: TRBD2

cdr3_aa: CASILGGAGEAYGYTF
cdr3_nt: TGTGCCAGCATCTTAGGGGGGGCAGGGGAGGCCTATGGCTACACCTTC
clone_size: NA
v_call: TRBV7-8
j_call: TRBJ1-2
d_call: NA

cdr3_aa: CASSYSQGFGYEQYF
cdr3_nt: TGTGCCAGCAGTTATTCGCAGGGATTTGGGTACGAGCAGTACTTC
clone_size: once
v_call: TRBV6-5
j_call: TRBJ2-7
d_call: NA

cdr3_aa: CASSYSSRETEAFF
cdr3_nt: TGTGCCAGCAGTTACTCGAGCAGGGAGACTGAAGCTTTCTTT
clone_size: NA
v_call: TRBV6-6
j_call: TRBJ1-1
d_call: NA

cdr3_aa: CASGGPANEKLFF
cdr3_nt: TGTGCCTCAGGAGGGCCAGCTAATGAAAAACTGTTTTTT
clone_size: NA
v_call: TRBV30
j_call: TRBJ1-4
d_call: NA

cdr3_aa: CATSDMRNTGELFF
cdr3_nt: TGTGCCACCAGTGATATGAGGAACACCGGGGAGCTGTTTTTT
clone_size: NA
v_call: TRBV24-1
j_call: TRBJ2-2
d_call: NA

cdr3_aa: CASSPSRGSGQPQHF
cdr3_nt: TGCGCCAGCAGCCCTTCGAGGGGGTCGGGTCAGCCCCAGCATTTT
clone_size: NA
v_call: TRBV4-3
j_call: TRBJ1-5
d_call: NA

cdr3_aa: CASSYSETGPGYTF
cdr3_nt: TGTGCCAGCAGTTACTCGGAGACAGGGCCTGGCTACACCTTC
clone_size: NA
v_call: TRBV6-5
j_call: TRBJ1-2
d_call: TRBD1

cdr3_aa: CSASRGEKLFF
cdr3_nt: TGCAGTGCTAGCCGGGGTGAAAAACTGTTTTTT
clone_size: NA
v_call: TRBV20-1
j_call: TRBJ1-4
d_call: NA

cdr3_aa: CASSPGVVAKNIQYF
cdr3_nt: TGTGCCAGCAGCCCAGGGGTAGTGGCCAAAAACATTCAGTACTTC
clone_size: NA
v_call: TRBV27
j_call: TRBJ2-4
d_call: NA

cdr3_aa: CSSPGENEQFF
cdr3_nt: TGCAGTTCCCCCGGCGAAAATGAGCAGTTCTTC
clone_size: NA
v_call: TRBV20-1
j_call: TRBJ2-1
d_call: NA

cdr3_aa: CASTSGGAGGPEAFF
cdr3_nt: TGTGCCAGCACCAGCGGGGGCGCCGGGGGGCCTGAAGCTTTCTTT
clone_size: NA
v_call: TRBV6-5
j_call: TRBJ1-1
d_call: NA

cdr3_aa: CASSSAGGVYEQYF
cdr3_nt: TGTGCCAGCAGTTCGGCGGGAGGGGTCTACGAGCAGTACTTC
clone_size: NA
v_call: TRBV28
j_call: TRBJ2-7
d_call: TRBD2

cdr3_aa: CASSPVVGPGSSQPQHF
cdr3_nt: TGTGCCAGCAGCCCCGTCGTGGGTCCGGGGAGCTCTCAGCCCCAGCATTTT
clone_size: NA
v_call: TRBV7-8
j_call: TRBJ1-5
d_call: NA

cdr3_aa: CASSSTRRVTNEKLFF
cdr3_nt: TGTGCCAGCAGCTCGACCCGGAGGGTGACTAATGAAAAACTGTTTTTT
clone_size: NA
v_call: TRBV11-2
j_call: TRBJ1-4
d_call: NA